Below, 3 T cell receptor beta chains from the same sample are listed, as sequenced in a study of blood T cell repertoires in COVID-19. TCRdb keeps only in-frame clones here, not all; method: immunoSEQ multiplex PCR. This repertoire shows around 250,000 clones, approximately 86% found once; its top ten account for roughly 1.6%. The sequenced sample consisted of PBMCs or T cells enriched from blood (not recorded which). Every receptor here comes from a woman aged 45 to 65 who had recovered from COVID-19.

The table lists this clone with many counts. This chain joins TRBV7-2 and TRBJ2-7, with a weak D call TRBD2 (6 bases). The CDR3 totals 14 residues. From germline, CDR1 is SGHTA and CDR2 FQGNSA. V lost 3 bases and J 3 bases, leaving 12 bases between the germline ends. CDR3 sequence reads: CASSFSGLVYEQYF. CDR3 DNA sequence: TGTGCCAGCAGCTTTTCGGGACTTGTCTACGAGCAGTACTTC. Filled out from reference TRBV7-2 and TRBJ2-7, the complete variable domain reads GAGVSQSPSNKVTEKGKDVELRCDPISGHTALYWYRQSLGQGLEFLIYFQGNSAPDKSGLPSDRFSAERTGGSVSTLTIQRTQQEDSAVYLCASSFSGLVYEQYFGPGTRLTVT.

The gene calls are TRBV10-3 and TRBJ2-7, with 7 bases identical to TRBD2. The CDR3 has 15 residues. Germline V lookup: CDR1 ENHRY, CDR2 SYGVKD. V trimming: 0 bases; J trimming: 2 bases; junction bases outside the gene matches: 4. The CDR3, as DNA: TGTGCCATCAGTGAGTCTTTAAGCGGGGCCTACGAGCAGTACTTC. This sequence encodes CAISESLSGAYEQYF.

The rearrangement joins TRBV28 to TRBJ1-4; 9 bases match TRBD1. V was clipped by 8 bases and J by 5 bases; unmatched bases: 3. In germline, CDR1 is MDHEN, CDR2 SYDVKM. This CDR3 has 13 amino acids. The CDR3 nucleotides are TGTGCCAGCGTCGGGACAGGGAATGAAAAACTGTTTTTT. It specifies CASVGTGNEKLFF.